This TCR beta chain was captured by sequencing in a study of OX40 agonist ivuxolimab in advanced cancers. At the level of the study: Cancers in dose escalation were hepatocellular, melanoma, renal cell and head and neck. The study, taken as a whole, reports: Mean expanded clone counts were higher in CD8+ than CD4+ T cells. With doses of 0.1-3.0 mg/kg, partial responders showed among the lowest clonal expansion.

Regarding this clone: Its antigen is as yet unknown.

This CDR3 comprises 16 residues. Germline loops: CDR1 LNHDA, CDR2 SQIVND (reference sequence). The V end was cut by 7 bases, the J end by 1 base, with 19 bases between. Patients were ruled out by autoimmune disease history or systemic immunosuppression. Profiled with immunoSEQ multiplex PCR; TCRdb holds only in-frame clones, not every one. Among roughly 59,000 clones listed, around 90% were seen once. The chain uses TRBV19 and TRBJ1-1; D might be TRBD1 (6 bases). Here the sequenced sample was CD4+ or CD8+ T cells sorted from blood, taken in a trial of the OX40 agonist ivuxolimab. The source is an adult with an advanced solid tumor such as melanoma, head and neck, liver or kidney cancer. CDR3 nucleotide sequence: TGTGCCAGTACCTTCACCCCGGGACACCGGAACACTGAAGCTTTCTTT. Protein: CASTFTPGHRNTEAFF.